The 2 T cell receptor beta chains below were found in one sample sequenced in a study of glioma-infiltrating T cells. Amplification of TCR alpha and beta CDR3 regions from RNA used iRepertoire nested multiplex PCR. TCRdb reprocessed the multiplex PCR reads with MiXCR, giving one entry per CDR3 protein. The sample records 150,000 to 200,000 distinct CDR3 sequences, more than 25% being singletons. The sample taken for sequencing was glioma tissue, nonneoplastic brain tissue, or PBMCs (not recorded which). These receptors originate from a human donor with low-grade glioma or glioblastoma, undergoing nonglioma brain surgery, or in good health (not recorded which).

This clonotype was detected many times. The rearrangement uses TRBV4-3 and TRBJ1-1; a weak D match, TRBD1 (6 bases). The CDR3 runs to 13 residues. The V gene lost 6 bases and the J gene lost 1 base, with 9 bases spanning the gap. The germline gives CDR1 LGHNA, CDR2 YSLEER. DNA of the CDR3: TGCGCCAGCAGACTACAGGGGAACACTGAAGCTTTCTTT. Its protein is CASRLQGNTEAFF.

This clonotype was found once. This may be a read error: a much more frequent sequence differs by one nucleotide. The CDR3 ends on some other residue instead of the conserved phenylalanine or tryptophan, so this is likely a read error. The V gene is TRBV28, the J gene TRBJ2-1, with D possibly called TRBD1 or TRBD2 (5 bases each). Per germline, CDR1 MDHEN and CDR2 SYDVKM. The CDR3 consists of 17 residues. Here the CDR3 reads CASSLWKLVGANNEQFS. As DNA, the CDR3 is TGTGCCAGCAGTCTATGGAAACTAGTCGGGGCGAACAATGAGCAGTTCTCC.